The 15 T cell receptor beta chains in this list originate from one sample, sequenced in a study of T cell repertoires in cytomegalovirus infection. TCRdb called the reads again in MiXCR, with one record for every CDR3 protein. The table records 150,000 to 180,000 distinct CDR3 sequences, about 25% of them present only once. Input material: PBMCs. The receptors derive from a human donor in good health (CMV status not recorded). Some clones in this sample may be carry-over from other donors' samples.

The J gene is TRBJ2-2, the V gene TRBV29-1; D possibly corresponds to TRBD1 (6 bases). The ends were cut back, 7 bases at V and 2 bases at J, with 11 bases in the middle. This CDR3 region has 13 residues. CDR1 is SQVTM and CDR2 is ANQGSEA in the germline V gene. CDR3 DNA: TGCAGCGGCTCCGGGACAAACACCGGGGAGCTGTTTTTT. This translates into CSGSGTNTGELFF.

This clonotype was recorded a few times. The CDR3 region is CASGGVRNQPQHF. In DNA form, the CDR3 reads TGTGCCAGCGGAGGGGTACGGAATCAGCCCCAGCATTTT. The chain links TRBV28 to TRBJ1-5, with a tentative D call TRBD1 (5 bases). Germline CDR1 and CDR2: MDHEN and SYDVKM. This CDR3 is 13 amino acids long. V was pared by 8 bases and J by 4 bases, with 12 bases between.

The rearrangement links TRBV7-8 to TRBJ2-7, with 10 bases lining up with TRBD1. Germline V gives CDR1 SGHVS, CDR2 FQNEAQ. CDR3 length equals 15 residues. The V gene end was trimmed by 1 base and the J gene end by 5 bases; junction bases not matched to a gene: 5. The CDR3 protein is CASSLGGTGVHEQYF. In DNA form, the CDR3 reads TGTGCCAGCAGCTTAGGCGGGACAGGGGTCCACGAGCAGTACTTC. Complete variable domain (other parts from reference TRBV7-8 and TRBJ2-7): GAGVSQSPRYKVAKRGQDVALRCDPISGHVSLFWYQQALGQGPEFLTYFQNEAQLDKSGLPSDRFFAERPEGSVSTLKIQRTQQEDSAVYLCASSLGGTGVHEQYFGPGTRLTVT.

This clonotype has a handful of counts. CDR3 in DNA: TGTGCCAGCAGCCCGGGAGGTCCAAGAGCGGATGAGCAGTTCTTC. Its translation is CASSPGGPRADEQFF. This sequence joins TRBV7-2 and TRBJ2-1, with TRBD2 matching over 7 bases. The CDR3 has 15 amino acids. Germline CDR1 SGHTA, CDR2 FQGNSA. V lost 5 bases, J lost 8 bases, and 12 bases stayed unmatched.

This clonotype was seen many times. The chain recombines TRBV28 with TRBJ2-3; 10 bases line up with TRBD1. Germline V lookup: CDR1 MDHEN, CDR2 SYDVKM. With 6 bases clipped from V and 2 bases from J, the junction kept 8 bases outside the gene matches. This CDR3 is 16 amino acids long. The CDR3 coding sequence is TGTGCCAGCAGCACAAGGGACAGGGGCTTCACAGATACGCAGTATTTT. Translated: CASSTRDRGFTDTQYF.

The sample holds many counts of this clonotype. The chain carries TRBV7-2 and TRBJ1-6; maybe TRBD1 (6 bases). CDR1 SGHTA and CDR2 FQGNSA come from the germline V gene. Trimming shortened V by 1 base and J by 14 bases, and 15 bases separated the two germline ends. This CDR3 region has 14 residues. The CDR3 reads CASSLGQGPSALHF. The CDR3 region has the DNA TGTGCCAGCAGCTTAGGGCAGGGGCCCTCTGCCCTCCACTTT.

This chain joins TRBV6-2 or TRBV6-3 and TRBJ2-5; 9 bases align to TRBD2. The length of the CDR3 is 16 residues. From germline, CDR1 is MNHEY and CDR2 SVGEGT. V lost 4 bases and J lost 2; bases outside the gene matches: 8. The CDR3 is CASSSILAGKQETQYF. Here the CDR3 DNA reads TGTGCCAGCAGTTCCATACTAGCGGGTAAACAAGAGACCCAGTACTTC.

This clonotype was counted only a few times. V usage is TRBV7-2 and J usage is TRBJ2-7; D perhaps matches TRBD1 (6 bases). V lost 2 bases, J lost 5 bases, and 10 bases lay in between. Germline lookup yields CDR1 SGHTA and CDR2 FQGNSA. The CDR3 is 13 residues long. CDR3 DNA: TGTGCCAGCAGCTTACCCAGGGGCCACGAGCAGTACTTC. This gives the protein CASSLPRGHEQYF.

V usage is TRBV28 and J usage is TRBJ2-3; 15 bases fit TRBD2. Germline V gives CDR1 MDHEN, CDR2 SYDVKM. The CDR3 contains 16 residues. V was clipped by 11 bases and J by 6 bases; unmatched bases: 12. The CDR3 DNA reads TGTGCCGCGTCCGGGACTAGCGGGAGGATAGGGGATACGCAGTATTTT. This gives the protein CAASGTSGRIGDTQYF.

This clonotype has just a few counts. The J gene is TRBJ2-7, the V gene TRBV28; 7 bases are a match to TRBD2. Trimming at V came to 5 bases and at J to 3 bases, leaving 7 bases not matched to a gene. The V gene's germline CDR1 is MDHEN and CDR2 SYDVKM. CDR3 size: 14 residues. The CDR3 sequence is CASSLYRDYYEQYF. In DNA, the CDR3 is TGTGCCAGCAGTCTATACCGGGACTACTACGAGCAGTACTTC.

The chain combines TRBV20-1 with TRBJ1-1; D not resolved. Trimming took off 6 bases at V and 1 base at J, with 15 bases between the two ends. Per the germline V gene, CDR1 is DFQATT and CDR2 is SNEGSKA (reference sequence). CDR3 length: 14 residues. The CDR3 is CSAERPPGNTEAFF. The CDR3 DNA sequence: TGCAGTGCCGAGCGGCCCCCAGGGAACACTGAAGCTTTCTTT.

The chain couples TRBV19 to TRBJ1-4; D uncertain. Per germline, CDR1 LNHDA and CDR2 SQIVND (reference sequence). V was clipped by 5 bases and J by 8 bases, with 9 bases between them. CDR3 length: 12 amino acids. The CDR3 DNA reads TGTGCCAGTAGTTTTCCCGGGGAAAAACTGTTTTTT. Its translation: CASSFPGEKLFF.

V usage is TRBV19 and J usage is TRBJ1-5; D unresolved. The germline V gene has CDR1 LNHDA and CDR2 SQIVND (reference sequence). V lost 3 bases and J 7 bases, leaving 13 bases between the germline ends. This CDR3 spans 14 amino acids. The CDR3 nucleotides read TGTGCCAGTAGTATGGGCCCCAGGAACCAGCCCCAGCATTTT. This encodes CASSMGPRNQPQHF.

The J gene is TRBJ2-3, the V gene TRBV6-2 or TRBV6-3; perhaps TRBD1 as D (6 bases). The CDR3 is 14 amino acids. V lost 5 bases to trimming and J lost 2 bases, with 11 bases between them. Per the germline V gene, CDR1 is MNHEY and CDR2 is SVGEGT. CDR3 in DNA: TGTGCCAGCAGTCCACAGGGTTTCACAGATACGCAGTATTTT. Amino acids: CASSPQGFTDTQYF.

There are many counts of this clonotype. The rearrangement joins TRBV19 to TRBJ2-1, with TRBD2 matching over 9 bases. Germline assignment: CDR1 LNHDA and CDR2 SQIVND (reference sequence). The CDR3 runs to 15 residues. V lost 8 bases to trimming and J lost 0 bases; unmatched junction nucleotides: 5. CDR3 bases: TGTGCCAGTTCGGTAGCGGGGGCCTCCTACAATGAGCAGTTCTTC. This gives the protein CASSVAGASYNEQFF.